These T cell receptor beta chains were read from a single sample in a study of blood T cell repertoires in COVID-19. TCRdb's copy holds only in-frame clones and misses some; the assay was immunoSEQ multiplex PCR. The sample holds around 300,000 clones; 75% to 90% are singletons and the top ten take under 3%. Source material: PBMCs or T cells enriched from blood (not recorded which). The receptors shown here come from a young woman who had recovered from COVID-19. Both conserved end residues are part of each CDR3. A D gene is named only where the DNA matches it firmly. Not every row has a clone size; where given, it reads once, few, many or a size class.

D gene	V gene	J gene	clone size	CDR3 protein	CDR3 DNA
-	TRBV25-1	TRBJ1-1	-	CASSTGNRVSQAFF	TGTGCCAGCAGTACCGGAAACAGGGTGAGTCAAGCTTTCTTT
TRBD1	TRBV24-1	TRBJ2-3	-	CATSEPRQGGTQYF	TGTGCCACCAGTGAACCTAGACAGGGCGGTACGCAGTATTTT
-	TRBV9	TRBJ1-4	once	CASSVDPGRGEKLFF	TGTGCCAGCAGCGTAGACCCCGGGAGGGGTGAAAAACTGTTTTTT
-	TRBV6-1	TRBJ2-2	-	CASSESRSVNTGELFF	TGTGCCAGCAGTGAATCCCGCAGCGTAAACACCGGGGAGCTGTTTTTT
TRBD2	TRBV20-1	TRBJ2-1	-	CSASISSGGNYNEQFF	TGCAGTGCTAGTATCTCTAGCGGGGGAAATTACAATGAGCAGTTCTTC
-	TRBV28	TRBJ1-4	-	CASSPSPGRSEKLFF	TGTGCCAGCAGCCCCTCGCCGGGAAGGAGTGAAAAACTGTTTTTT
-	TRBV2	TRBJ1-1	few	CASKGFNTEAFF	TGTGCCAGCAAGGGGTTTAACACTGAAGCTTTCTTT
-	TRBV3-1/TRBV3-2	TRBJ1-1	-	CASSLPGDTEAFF	TGTGCCAGCAGCCTCCCCGGGGACACTGAAGCTTTCTTT
-	TRBV4-2	TRBJ1-1	-	CASSQAGNTEAFF	TGTGCCAGCAGCCAAGCCGGGAACACTGAAGCTTTCTTT
TRBD1	TRBV18	TRBJ1-2	-	CASSNRGLGGYTF	TGTGCCAGCTCAAACAGGGGGCTTGGTGGCTACACCTTC
TRBD2	TRBV5-5	TRBJ2-7	-	CASSLWRNGGEDEQYF	TGTGCCAGCAGCTTGTGGAGGAACGGGGGGGAGGACGAGCAGTACTTC
TRBD2	TRBV19	TRBJ2-7	-	CASSIELAGPSYEQYF	TGTGCCAGTAGTATCGAGTTAGCGGGGCCTTCCTACGAGCAGTACTTC
-	TRBV5-4	TRBJ1-2	few	CASSLDPLTGTRGYTF	TGTGCCAGCAGCTTGGACCCCCTTACAGGGACGCGTGGCTACACCTTC
TRBD2	TRBV7-2	TRBJ2-1	-	CASSPNPSGGATHNEQFF	TGTGCCAGCAGCCCAAACCCTAGCGGGGGGGCGACTCACAATGAGCAGTTCTTC
TRBD2	TRBV5-4	TRBJ2-5	-	CASSTRTSGGRGTQYF	TGTGCCAGCAGCACAAGGACTAGCGGGGGGCGGGGGACCCAGTACTTC
-	TRBV11-2	TRBJ1-1	-	CASSLEGALVTEAFF	TGTGCCAGCAGCTTAGAGGGAGCCCTGGTCACTGAAGCTTTCTTT
TRBD1	TRBV15	TRBJ1-1	-	CATSRGQGGTEAFF	TGTGCCACCAGCAGAGGGCAGGGGGGCACTGAAGCTTTCTTT
-	TRBV30	TRBJ2-1	-	CAWSYTVRAGRNYNEQFF	TGTGCCTGGAGTTATACCGTTAGGGCAGGGAGGAACTACAATGAGCAGTTCTTC
-	TRBV28	TRBJ2-1	-	CASSILEPTPGQFF	TGTGCCAGCAGTATACTAGAGCCTACACCAGGGCAGTTCTTC
TRBD1	TRBV9	TRBJ2-3	-	CASSVALVGTGTDTQYF	TGTGCCAGCAGCGTAGCTCTTGTAGGGACAGGGACAGATACGCAGTATTTT
-	TRBV2	TRBJ2-5	-	CASSGQHGETQYF	TGTGCCAGCAGTGGACAGCACGGGGAGACCCAGTACTTC
TRBD1	TRBV2	TRBJ2-3	-	CAQNGQGRADTQYF	TGTGCCCAGAACGGACAGGGTCGCGCAGATACGCAGTATTTT
-	TRBV9	TRBJ2-2	-	CASSVVPMEGTNTGELFF	TGTGCCAGCAGCGTAGTTCCGATGGAGGGAACGAACACCGGGGAGCTGTTTTTT
-	TRBV6-5	TRBJ2-7	-	CASRSRLHTYEQYF	TGTGCCAGCAGATCTCGACTCCATACCTACGAGCAGTACTTC
TRBD2	TRBV18	TRBJ2-7	-	CASSPQGRGNYEQYF	TGTGCCAGCTCCCCCCAAGGGCGGGGGAACTACGAGCAGTACTTC
TRBD1	TRBV7-3	TRBJ2-7	-	CASSLYSGTVFSEQYF	TGTGCCAGCAGCTTATATTCCGGGACAGTATTTTCCGAGCAGTACTTC
TRBD2	TRBV5-3	TRBJ2-7	-	CARSSTLAATYEQYF	TGTGCCAGAAGCTCCACACTAGCGGCTACCTACGAGCAGTACTTC
TRBD1	TRBV5-4	TRBJ2-5	-	CASSLGGDRVYQETQYF	TGTGCCAGCAGCTTGGGTGGGGACAGGGTGTACCAAGAGACCCAGTACTTC
-	TRBV27	TRBJ1-1	-	CASSLGYGTNTEAFF	TGTGCCAGCAGTTTGGGCTATGGCACGAACACTGAAGCTTTCTTT
-	TRBV28	TRBJ1-1	-	CASSFPQGLVEAFF	TGTGCCAGCAGTTTCCCCCAGGGACTAGTTGAAGCTTTCTTT
-	TRBV27	TRBJ1-5	-	CASSSAGALTRQPQHF	TGTGCCAGCAGTTCGGCAGGGGCCCTTACCCGTCAGCCCCAGCATTTT
-	TRBV6-5	TRBJ1-1	-	CASAAGRIMDTEAFF	TGTGCAAGCGCGGCAGGGCGGATTATGGACACTGAAGCTTTCTTT
-	TRBV5-3	TRBJ1-3	-	CARSLGLIGGESGNTIYF	TGTGCCAGAAGCTTGGGTTTAATCGGGGGGGAGTCTGGAAACACCATATATTTT
TRBD1	TRBV6-5	TRBJ1-2	few	CASSPGTGYGYTF	TGTGCCAGCAGCCCGGGGACAGGGTATGGCTACACCTTC
-	TRBV7-2	TRBJ1-5	-	CASSLVQVSNQPQHF	TGTGCCAGCAGCTTAGTACAGGTTAGCAATCAGCCCCAGCATTTT
-	TRBV3-1/TRBV3-2	TRBJ1-2	-	CASSQDAAGLFYGYTF	TGTGCCAGCAGCCAAGACGCGGCGGGCCTCTTCTATGGCTACACCTTC
-	TRBV6-6	TRBJ1-5	-	CASSQDSHYQPQHF	TGTGCCAGCAGTCAGGACAGCCACTATCAGCCCCAGCATTTT
TRBD2	TRBV18	TRBJ2-5	-	CASSPTLAGGLYQETQYF	TGTGCCAGCTCACCAACGCTAGCGGGGGGCCTGTACCAAGAGACCCAGTACTTC
-	TRBV19	TRBJ2-3	few	CASSIGFGYSTDTQYF	TGTGCCAGTAGTATAGGGTTCGGGTATAGCACAGATACGCAGTATTTT
TRBD2	TRBV5-4	TRBJ2-7	-	CASSPRLAGVHEQYF	TGTGCCAGCAGCCCCCGACTAGCGGGGGTCCACGAGCAGTACTTC
TRBD2	TRBV6-4	TRBJ2-3	-	CASSTTRGGRTDTQYF	TGTGCCAGCAGTACGACCCGGGGGGGCCGAACAGATACGCAGTATTTT
TRBD2	TRBV9	TRBJ2-7	-	CASSVVQAGGPGEQYF	TGTGCCAGCAGCGTAGTTCAGGCGGGGGGGCCCGGCGAGCAGTACTTC
-	TRBV19	TRBJ2-7	-	CASSIQGNYEQYF	TGTGCCAGTAGTATCCAGGGCAACTACGAGCAGTACTTC
-	TRBV6-4	TRBJ1-5	-	CASSVRDNQPQHF	TGTGCCAGCAGTGTGAGAGACAATCAGCCCCAGCATTTT